The source of this T cell receptor (beta chain) is a study of breast tumors, draining lymph nodes, adjacent tissues (dated by TCRdb to the mid-2010s). About the study as a whole: In breast cancer patients, the study compared the TCR beta repertoires of tumor, adjacent nontumor tissue and axillary lymph nodes. The study aimed to assess the relationships and possible T-cell exchange between tumor, surrounding tissue and draining lymph node repertoires in human breast cancer.

Lymph node samples were obtained from the axillary draining lymph nodes of breast cancer patients. This clonotype appeared many times. The antigen it recognizes is unknown. The junction shows a germline mismatch at one end, possibly a read error. Sequencing used an Illumina HiSeq 2000. TCR beta chain libraries were generated through multiplex PCR amplification. High-throughput sequencing was used to analyze the amplified TCR beta chain products. Through fastp at Q25 and MiXCR, TCRdb rebuilt clones from the public reads, retaining in-frame beta chains. Merged by CDR3 protein, the rows form single entries marked with the most common genes and DNA. The sample records 85,000 to 130,000 distinct CDR3 sequences, approximately 21% of which are singletons. Clones ranked in the top ten supply roughly 1.2% of the sample. Overall study results and their limits: T-cell repertoire diversity in tumors was found to be lower than in lymph nodes but higher than in nontumor tissue, and preferential V and J gene usage was observed. The conclusion that tumor T cells originate in lymph nodes was framed as consistent with a hypothesis rather than directly demonstrated. The data were judged consistent with most tumor T cells deriving from the lymph node and then expanding within tumor tissue. Tumor and nontumor tissue repertoires were significantly more similar in luminal-like than in basal-like breast cancer.

Input material: axillary lymph node tissue. This TCR was recovered from a female donor with breast cancer. Some clones in this sample may be carry-over from other donors' samples.

The CDR3 protein sequence reads: CASSTRDRAPF. The DNA reads as follows: TGTGCCAGCAGCACCAGGGACAGGGCCCCCTTC. The sequence is built from TRBV7-2 and TRBJ2-7; 9 of the junction bases match TRBD1. The germline V gene yields SGHTA for CDR1 and FQGNSA for CDR2. The CDR3 runs 11 amino acids, cysteine and phenylalanine included. The read is trimmed to its CDR3 DNA, 33 bases read in frame from base 1.